A single T cell receptor (beta chain) is shown here with its context. Amplified TCR beta CDR3 regions derived from RNA transcripts. Researchers ran a first-round RT-PCR on the TCR CDR3 using the HTBI primer set. TCRdb re-derived calls from the multiplex PCR reads in MiXCR, one entry per CDR3 protein. Of approximately 360,000 distinct CDR3 sequences listed, about 25% are singletons. This specimen belongs to a study of T cells in Graves' hyperthyroidism and ophthalmopathy. For the study at large: Peripheral blood was obtained at initial diagnosis, preceding any treatment.

Patients between 18 and 65 years old had hyperthyroidism, newly diagnosed and lasting under 2 months. Clinicians diagnosed patients from clinical symptoms, serum thyroxine and TRAb, thyroid ultrasound and orbital computed tomography. PBMCs came from more than 9 ml fresh peripheral blood. V gave up 5 bases and J gave up 2 bases, with 11 bases separating them. Germline-derived CDR1 and CDR2 are KGHDR and SFDVKD. The CDR3 is 14 residues long. The gene calls are TRBV24-1 and TRBJ1-2; D unclear. The source of this sequence is a man in his fifties with Graves' hyperthyroidism. Sequencing used blood. CDR3 DNA sequence: TGTGCCACCAGTGGGCGGGGTACGAACTATGGCTACACCTTC. Translated, it gives CATSGRGTNYGYTF.